Presented here are 20 T cell receptor beta chains from one specimen sequenced in a study of blood T cell repertoires in COVID-19. The table came from immunoSEQ multiplex PCR; TCRdb's copy has only in-frame clones and leaves some out. The table shows 100,000 or so clones, with approximately 85% occurring only once. Sequencing was performed on peripheral blood. The receptor set was obtained from a woman aged 60-70 years with acute or convalescent COVID-19.

This rearrangement joins TRBV19 to TRBJ1-5; D remains unclear. The length of the CDR3 is 15 residues. CDR1 and CDR2 from the germline V gene are LNHDA and SQIVND (reference sequence). V shed 6 bases and J shed 4 bases, with 16 bases lying between them. The CDR3 reads CASRLYSRENQPQHF. CDR3 in DNA: TGTGCCAGTAGATTATACTCGAGGGAAAATCAGCCCCAGCATTTT.

This rearrangement joins TRBV12-5 to TRBJ1-6, with D possibly being TRBD1 (5 bases). The CDR3 has 15 residues. Trimming removed 8 bases from V and 3 bases from J, with 14 bases in between. The V gene's germline CDR1 is LGHNT and CDR2 FRNRAP. The CDR3 bases are TGTGCTAGTCCCCCCCGGGGGGTCTATAATTCACCCCTCCACTTT. As protein: CASPPRGVYNSPLHF. Drawing the rest from reference TRBV12-5 and TRBJ1-6, the complete variable domain is DARVTQTPRHKVTEMGQEVTMRCQPILGHNTVFWYRQTMMQGLELLAYFRNRAPLDDSGMPKDRFSAEMPDATLATLKIQPSEPRDSAVYFCASPPRGVYNSPLHFGNGTRLTVT.

This clone was recorded once. One end of the junction varies from germline; a read error may be responsible. The chain recombines TRBV12-3 or TRBV12-4 with TRBJ1-6; tentative D call: TRBD1 (6 bases). This CDR3 is built from 12 residues. This chain's CDR3 is CASGQMDSPLHF. The CDR3 DNA sequence: TGTGCCAGCGGACAGATGGATTCGCCCCTCCACTTT.

The chain links TRBV11-2 to TRBJ2-1; 9 bases map to TRBD2. The CDR3 is 15 residues long. V lost 5 bases, J lost 0 bases, and 2 bases stayed unmatched. CDR1 SGHAT and CDR2 FQNNGV come from the germline V gene. The DNA for the CDR3 is TGTGCCAGCAGCCCTAGCGGGATCTCCTACAATGAGCAGTTCTTC. It specifies CASSPSGISYNEQFF.

V usage is TRBV11-3 and J usage is TRBJ2-5, with a possible D match to TRBD1 (5 bases). V was cut by 5 bases and J by 1 base, with 11 bases left in between. CDR3 length equals 14 residues. CDR1 and CDR2 from the germline V gene are SGHNT and YENEEA. The CDR3 DNA follows: TGTGCCAGCAGCCCCCGGCAGGGCCAAGAGACCCAGTACTTC. Translating it yields CASSPRQGQETQYF.

This clone appeared a few times. V usage is TRBV28 and J usage is TRBJ1-2; 7 nucleotides agree with TRBD1. This CDR3 is built from 14 residues. Germline loops: CDR1 MDHEN, CDR2 SYDVKM. V was clipped by 3 bases and J by 8 bases; unmatched bases: 9. CDR3 sequence (DNA): TGTGCCAGCAGTTTTGGGACAGCTAAGCGCGGCTACACCTTC. Translation: CASSFGTAKRGYTF.

CDR3: CASSHGSYEQFF. The CDR3 DNA reads as TGTGCCAGCAGTCACGGGTCCTACGAGCAGTTCTTC. The rearrangement joins TRBV6-5 to TRBJ2-1; D ambiguous. The CDR3 consists of 12 residues. V gave up 5 bases and J gave up 10 bases, with 12 bases separating them. Germline V gives CDR1 MNHEY, CDR2 SVGAGI.

This sequence joins TRBV19 and TRBJ1-5; a weak D match, TRBD1 (5 bases). The germline V gene has CDR1 LNHDA and CDR2 SQIVND (reference sequence). The V gene lost 3 bases and the J gene lost 3 bases, with 9 bases spanning the gap. CDR3 length equals 14 residues. For the CDR3, the DNA is TGTGCCAGTAGTATCGGACAATTCAATCAGCCCCAGCATTTT. It specifies CASSIGQFNQPQHF.

This sequence joins TRBV27 and TRBJ1-2; TRBD1 is a possible D gene (5 bases). Per the germline V gene, CDR1 is MNHEY and CDR2 is SMNVEV (reference sequence). The CDR3 is 13 amino acids. V was shortened by 4 bases and J by 3 bases, with 9 bases between the two germline ends. CDR3 coding DNA: TGTGCCAGCAGTTCTATACAGGACTATGGCTACACCTTC. Amino acid sequence: CASSSIQDYGYTF.

CDR3: CASSISVYGYTF. DNA of the CDR3: TGTGCCAGTAGTATCTCAGTCTATGGCTACACCTTC. The V call is TRBV19, the J call TRBJ1-2; no clear D gene. Trimming shortened V by 3 bases and J by 4 bases, and 6 bases separated the two germline ends. The CDR3 is 12 residues long. Germline-derived CDR1 and CDR2 are LNHDA and SQIVND (reference sequence).

V usage is TRBV9 and J usage is TRBJ1-2; 7 positions agree with TRBD1. Unmatched junction bases numbered 7, after V lost 0 bases and J lost 2 bases. The germline CDR1 and CDR2 sequences are SGDLS and YYNGEE. The CDR3 runs to 16 residues. The CDR3 reads CASSVAWTGLNYGYTF. The CDR3 DNA is TGTGCCAGCAGCGTAGCCTGGACAGGCCTGAACTATGGCTACACCTTC.

This clone was seen just once. The CDR3 loop reads CASSPYTEAFF. The CDR3 DNA is TGTGCCAGCAGCCCTTACACTGAAGCTTTCTTT. The rearrangement links TRBV2 to TRBJ1-1; the D is unclear. Per germline, CDR1 SNHLY and CDR2 FYNNEI. V lost 6 bases and J lost 3, with 5 bases in between. The CDR3 runs 11 residues.

The chain recombines TRBV6-2 or TRBV6-3 with TRBJ1-3, with D possibly matching TRBD1 (5 bases). Looked up from germline, CDR1 is MNHEY and CDR2 is SVGEGT. V shed 2 bases and J shed 3 bases, with 8 bases lying between them. The CDR3 has 14 amino acids. For the CDR3, the DNA is TGTGCCAGCAGTTACGGGGCGGTTGGAAACACCATATATTTT. It yields the protein CASSYGAVGNTIYF.

The V call is TRBV28, the J call TRBJ1-2; D gene ambiguous. Germline V gene data show CDR1 as MDHEN and CDR2 as SYDVKM. This CDR3 comprises 12 residues. V was pared by 10 bases and J by 4 bases, with 13 bases between. The CDR3 protein is CATRTGSYGYTF. The DNA of the CDR3 is TGTGCCACCAGGACCGGGAGCTATGGCTACACCTTC.

The chain uses TRBV5-5 and TRBJ2-1; the match to TRBD2 covers 8 bases. The germline gives CDR1 SGHKS, CDR2 YYEKEE (reference sequence). CDR3 length: 13 residues. With 6 bases clipped from V and 5 bases from J, the junction kept 4 bases outside the gene matches. This CDR3 is CASTLLADNEQFF. The CDR3 bases are TGTGCCAGCACCCTACTAGCGGACAATGAGCAGTTCTTC.

A single count supports this clone. CDR3 residues: CASSGGLVEQFF. The DNA of the CDR3 is TGCGCCAGCAGCGGCGGACTAGTGGAGCAGTTCTTC. The chain combines TRBV5-1 with TRBJ2-1, with TRBD2 identical over 7 bases. Per the germline V gene, CDR1 is SGHRS and CDR2 is YFSETQ. With V trimmed by 4 bases and J by 10 bases, 5 bases remained unmatched. This CDR3 is built from 12 residues.

This sequence joins TRBV9 and TRBJ1-2; 8 bases are a match to TRBD1. V gave up 1 base and J gave up 4 bases; unmatched junction bases: 6. There are 15 residues in the CDR3. In germline, CDR1 is SGDLS, CDR2 YYNGEE. The DNA for the CDR3 is TGTGCCAGCAGCGTATCAGGGGACAGGTCCTATGGCTACACCTTC. Translating gives CASSVSGDRSYGYTF.

This rearrangement joins TRBV28 to TRBJ1-1, with unresolved D. The CDR3 consists of 13 residues. CDR1 is MDHEN and CDR2 is SYDVKM in the germline V gene. V was clipped by 2 bases and J by 1 base, with 5 bases between them. CDR3 sequence (DNA): TGTGCCAGCAGTTTAACAGAGAACACTGAAGCTTTCTTT. It translates to CASSLTENTEAFF.

The V call is TRBV19, the J call TRBJ1-5, with a weak D call TRBD1 (6 bases). Germline CDR1 reads LNHDA; CDR2 reads SQIVND (reference sequence). Trimming stripped 1 base from V and 6 bases from J, with 13 bases between. This CDR3 contains 15 residues. CDR3 sequence reads: CASSIVQGSGQPQHF. The CDR3 nucleotides are TGTGCCAGTAGTATAGTCCAGGGGAGCGGTCAGCCCCAGCATTTT. Looking up the rest from reference TRBV19 and TRBJ1-5 gives the full variable domain: DGGITQSPKYLFRKEGQNVTLSCEQNLNHDAMYWYRQDPGQGLRLIYYSQIVNDFQKGDIAEGYSVSREKKESFPLTVTSAQKNPTAFYLCASSIVQGSGQPQHFGDGTRLSIL.

The sample holds one count of this clone. The V and J genes are TRBV6-6 and TRBJ1-3; TRBD1 is a possible D gene (5 bases). Trimming cost V 6 bases and J 0 bases, with 12 bases left between them. The germline CDR1 and CDR2 sequences are MNHNY and SVGAGI (reference sequence). The CDR3 totals 15 residues. As DNA, the CDR3 is TGTGCCAGCAGCTATGGGGGGGACTCTGGAAACACCATATATTTT. Residues: CASSYGGDSGNTIYF.